A selection of T cell receptor beta chains follows, all from one sample in a study of T cell responses to AZD1222 COVID-19 vaccine. Profiled with immunoSEQ multiplex PCR; TCRdb holds only in-frame clones, not every one. The sample lists around 130,000 clones, roughly 90% occurring once. Here the sequenced sample was peripheral blood, taken 28 days after the second AZD1222 dose. The receptors come from an adult who received the AZD1222 COVID-19 vaccine. The CDR3 runs from the conserved cysteine through the conserved F or W. A D gene is named only where the DNA matches it firmly. The size of a clone is reported for some rows only, either as once, few or many, or as a class for expanded clones.

V	D	J	size	CDR3	DNA
TRBV4-3	-	TRBJ1-3	-	CASSQEMTFAGNTIYF	TGCGCCAGCAGCCAAGAAATGACCTTCGCTGGAAACACCATATATTTT
TRBV9	-	TRBJ2-1	once	CASTGTYNEQFF	TGTGCCAGCACAGGGACCTACAATGAGCAGTTCTTC
TRBV7-9	-	TRBJ1-2	-	CASRDTDRGANYGYTF	TGTGCCAGCAGGGATACAGACAGAGGGGCAAACTATGGCTACACCTTC
TRBV19	TRBD1	TRBJ1-6	-	CASSPGTDDSPLHF	TGTGCCAGTAGCCCCGGGACAGACGATTCACCCCTCCACTTT
TRBV12-3/TRBV12-4	-	TRBJ2-1	-	CASGGPSYNEQFF	TGTGCCAGCGGCGGCCCTTCCTACAATGAGCAGTTCTTC
TRBV27	TRBD2	TRBJ2-2	few	CASSLGGRGQTGELFF	TGTGCCAGCAGTTTGGGCGGGAGGGGGCAGACCGGGGAGCTGTTTTTT
TRBV9	-	TRBJ1-6	-	CASSGTVGGANNSPLHF	TGTGCCAGCAGCGGCACGGTCGGGGGCGCAAATAATTCACCCCTCCACTTT
TRBV19	-	TRBJ1-6	-	CATSPGGGPSPLHF	TGTGCCACCTCCCCCGGCGGGGGACCTTCACCCCTCCACTTT
TRBV5-4	-	TRBJ1-6	-	CASSFGRGSPLHF	TGTGCCAGCAGCTTCGGGAGGGGGTCACCCCTCCACTTT
TRBV6-4	-	TRBJ1-6	once	CASRRDFNSPLHF	TGTGCCAGCAGGAGGGATTTTAATTCACCCCTCCACTTT
TRBV9	-	TRBJ2-7	-	CASSVESGSYEQYF	TGTGCCAGCAGCGTAGAGTCCGGGAGCTACGAGCAGTACTTC
TRBV6-6	TRBD2	TRBJ2-2	once	CASSPGLAGPSNTGELFF	TGTGCCAGCAGTCCGGGACTAGCGGGGCCCTCAAACACCGGGGAGCTGTTTTTT
TRBV7-6	TRBD1	TRBJ1-4	-	CASSAWTGSNEKLFF	TGTGCCAGCAGCGCCTGGACAGGGTCTAATGAAAAACTGTTTTTT
TRBV5-1	-	TRBJ2-1	-	CASSLGTVNEQFF	TGCGCCAGCAGCTTGGGTACAGTCAATGAGCAGTTCTTC
TRBV18	TRBD1	TRBJ2-5	-	CASSPGQGRDETQYF	TGTGCCAGCTCCCCGGGACAGGGGCGGGACGAGACCCAGTACTTC